This is a list of T cell receptor beta chains from one sample in a study of radiotherapy plus CTLA-4 blockade in lung cancer. Assay used: immunoSEQ multiplex PCR; TCRdb lists only in-frame clones, some missing. The sample shows 52,000 or so clones, more than 60% of them seen only once. Sample: peripheral blood, taken from a patient treated with radiotherapy plus ipilimumab. The origin of the receptors is a human donor with non-small cell lung cancer who had a partial response to radiotherapy plus ipilimumab. Both conserved end residues are part of each CDR3. The order of the fields is D gene, V gene, clone size, J gene, CDR3 DNA, CDR3 protein. D genes are given only for firm matches. Clone size is shown for a subset of rows, as once, few, many or a class of expanded clone.

TRBD1,TRBV2,-,TRBJ1-5,TGTGCCAGCAGTGAGGCAGGGGGCGTTCTTCAGCCCCAGCATTTT,CASSEAGGVLQPQHF
-,TRBV5-1,-,TRBJ2-7,TGCGCCAGCAGCACGGGGGACGGGCCCTACGAGCAGTACTTC,CASSTGDGPYEQYF
-,TRBV5-1,-,TRBJ2-5,TGCGCCAGCACCATCGACAGCACGCAAGAGACCCAGTACTTC,CASTIDSTQETQYF
TRBD1,TRBV28,-,TRBJ1-1,TGTGCCAGCAGTTTTCCCCGGACAGGGGAGCTTGAAGCTTTCTTT,CASSFPRTGELEAFF
-,TRBV5-5,-,TRBJ1-1,TGTGCCAGCAGCTTGGGGGGGGACACTGAAGCTTTCTTT,CASSLGGDTEAFF
-,TRBV6-6,-,TRBJ2-2,TGTGCCAGCAGTACGTGGACAACGAACACCGGGGAGCTGTTTTTT,CASSTWTTNTGELFF
TRBD1,TRBV6-6,-,TRBJ1-2,TGTGCCACCAGGGACAGCACCTATGGCTACACCTTC,CATRDSTYGYTF
TRBD2,TRBV2,-,TRBJ2-5,TGTGCCAGCAGTGGGACTAGCGGCCAAGAGACCCAGTACTTC,CASSGTSGQETQYF
-,TRBV4-1,-,TRBJ2-1,TGCGCCAGCAGCCCGGGCTACAATGAGCAGTTCTTC,CASSPGYNEQFF
TRBD2,TRBV10-3,once,TRBJ2-7,TGTGCCATCAGCCCCGGGGGGGAGCAGTACTTC,CAISPGGEQYF
TRBD1,TRBV11-2,-,TRBJ1-2,TGTGCCAGCGGCGTCGGACAGGGAGGCTATGGCTACACCTTC,CASGVGQGGYGYTF
-,TRBV4-3,-,TRBJ2-3,TGCGCCAGCAGCCAAGATCGGCTAGCGAACACAGATACGCAGTATTTT,CASSQDRLANTDTQYF
TRBD1,TRBV29-1,few,TRBJ2-5,TGCAGCGTGGGTACAGGGGTGGAGACCCAGTACTTC,CSVGTGVETQYF
TRBD2,TRBV7-3,-,TRBJ2-1,TGTGCCAGCAGCTTGGAGCGGGGGCCCTACAATGAGCAGTTCTTC,CASSLERGPYNEQFF
-,TRBV5-1,once,TRBJ1-1,TGCGCCAGCAGCCCTGGAGGGGTGGCTGAAGCTTTCTTT,CASSPGGVAEAFF
-,TRBV28,-,TRBJ2-3,TGTGCCAGCAGTCTACAGACAGGCACAGATACGCAGTATTTT,CASSLQTGTDTQYF
TRBD1,TRBV7-2,-,TRBJ1-4,TGTGCCAGCAGCTTAGGACAGGGAAGTAGTGAAAAACTGTTTTTT,CASSLGQGSSEKLFF
-,TRBV27,few,TRBJ2-6,TGTGCCAGCAGTTTGTTGGGAGGAGGGGCCAACGTCCTGACTTTC,CASSLLGGGANVLTF
-,TRBV6-6,-,TRBJ2-2,TGTGCCAGCAGACCCCTAGCGTCCGGGGAGCTGTTTTTT,CASRPLASGELFF
TRBD2,TRBV11-2,-,TRBJ2-2,TGTGCCAGCAGCTTAGGTAGCGGGGGGGTGGACACCGGGGAGCTGTTTTTT,CASSLGSGGVDTGELFF
TRBD1,TRBV28,-,TRBJ1-2,TGTGCCAGCAGATGGACAGGGCGGGGCTATGGCTACACCTTC,CASRWTGRGYGYTF
-,TRBV6-6,-,TRBJ1-2,TGTGCCAGCAGCCGCTCTCAGGGAATGAACTATGGCTACACCTTC,CASSRSQGMNYGYTF
TRBD1,TRBV7-6,few,TRBJ2-1,TGTGCCAGCAGCTCCGACAGGGGAACGTACAATGAGCAGTTCTTC,CASSSDRGTYNEQFF
-,TRBV7-8,-,TRBJ2-7,TGTGCCAGCAGCCCACAATACGAGCAGTACTTC,CASSPQYEQYF
-,TRBV7-6,-,TRBJ2-1,TGTGCCAGCAGCCTGAGGAACGGGGGGCATTACAATGAGCAGTTCTTC,CASSLRNGGHYNEQFF
TRBD1,TRBV28,-,TRBJ2-6,TGTGCCAGCAGCGGCGACAGGGGCGGTGGGGCCAACGTCCTGACTTTC,CASSGDRGGGANVLTF
TRBD2,TRBV2,once,TRBJ2-7,TGTGCCAGCATCCGGGGGGGGGTAAAGTACGAGCAGTACTTC,CASIRGGVKYEQYF
TRBD1,TRBV19,-,TRBJ2-7,TGTGCCAGTAGCCCCGGGACAGGGTTCTCCTACGAGCAGTACTTC,CASSPGTGFSYEQYF
-,TRBV5-1,-,TRBJ1-2,TGCGCCAGCAGCTTGGAGTATCCAGGGTCCCACTATGGCTACACCTTC,CASSLEYPGSHYGYTF